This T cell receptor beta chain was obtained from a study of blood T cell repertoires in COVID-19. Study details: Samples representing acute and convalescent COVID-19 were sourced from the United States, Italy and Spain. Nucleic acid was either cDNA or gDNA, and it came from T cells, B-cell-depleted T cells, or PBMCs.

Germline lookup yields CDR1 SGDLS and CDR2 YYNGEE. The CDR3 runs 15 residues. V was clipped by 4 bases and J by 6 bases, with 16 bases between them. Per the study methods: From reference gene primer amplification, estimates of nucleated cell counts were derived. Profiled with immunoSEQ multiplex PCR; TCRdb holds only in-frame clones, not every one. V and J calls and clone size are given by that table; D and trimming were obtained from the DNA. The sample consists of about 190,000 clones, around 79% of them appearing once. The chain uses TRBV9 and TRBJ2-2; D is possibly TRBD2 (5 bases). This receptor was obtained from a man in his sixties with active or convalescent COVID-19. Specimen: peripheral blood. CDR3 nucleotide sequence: TGTGCCAGCAGCAAGTCGGGGAGTAGCTCCGGGGAGCTGTTTTTT. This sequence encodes CASSKSGSSSGELFF.